Listed below are T cell receptor beta chains from one sample, sequenced in a study of T cells in Graves' hyperthyroidism and ophthalmopathy. TCRdb re-called the multiplex PCR reads with MiXCR, one entry per CDR3 protein. Seen here are 800,000 or so distinct CDR3 sequences, roughly 37% observed once, and the top ten hold about 8.9%. The sequencing sample was made of blood. The receptors derive from a man aged 18 to 30 with Graves' hyperthyroidism. The CDR3 runs from the conserved cysteine through the conserved F or W. The order of the fields is clone size, J gene, V gene, CDR3 length, D gene, CDR3 DNA, CDR3 protein. D genes are given only for firm matches. Clone size appears in some rows only: once, few, many, or a class for an expanded clone.

clone size: many; J gene: TRBJ2-7; V gene: TRBV7-9; CDR3 length: 14; D gene: TRBD2; CDR3 DNA: TGTGCCAGCAGCTCTCTCGGGGGGGGAGGCGAGCAGTACTTC; CDR3 protein: CASSSLGGGGEQYF
clone size: NA; J gene: TRBJ2-7; V gene: TRBV10-3; CDR3 length: 14; D gene: NA; CDR3 DNA: TGTGCCATCAGCGGGAGGGACAGCCTCTACGAGCAGTACTTC; CDR3 protein: CAISGRDSLYEQYF
clone size: NA; J gene: TRBJ1-1; V gene: TRBV6-2/TRBV6-3; CDR3 length: 16; D gene: TRBD1; CDR3 DNA: TGTGCCAGCAGTTACTCCACCGGGACAGGGCCCACTGAAGCTTTCTTT; CDR3 protein: CASSYSTGTGPTEAFF
clone size: NA; J gene: TRBJ2-7; V gene: TRBV29-1; CDR3 length: 14; D gene: NA; CDR3 DNA: TGCAGCGTTGAAGGACCTATGGGATCCTACGAGCAGTACTTC; CDR3 protein: CSVEGPMGSYEQYF
clone size: NA; J gene: TRBJ1-6; V gene: TRBV29-1; CDR3 length: 10; D gene: NA; CDR3 DNA: TGCAGCGATGAGGATTCACCCCTCCACTTT; CDR3 protein: CSDEDSPLHF
clone size: NA; J gene: TRBJ1-3; V gene: TRBV29-1; CDR3 length: 16; D gene: TRBD1; CDR3 DNA: TGCAGCCGTCCGGGACAGGGGCCTTCTGTTGGAAACACCATATATTTT; CDR3 protein: CSRPGQGPSVGNTIYF
clone size: NA; J gene: TRBJ1-6; V gene: TRBV7-7; CDR3 length: 17; D gene: NA; CDR3 DNA: TGTGCTAGCAGCATGGACACCTCAGACCCCTATAATTCACCCATCCACTTT; CDR3 protein: CASSMDTSDPYNSPIHF
clone size: NA; J gene: TRBJ2-5; V gene: TRBV5-6; CDR3 length: 16; D gene: TRBD2; CDR3 DNA: TGTGCCAGCAGCCAAAGACTAGCGGGGGGGCCTGAGACCCAGTACTTC; CDR3 protein: CASSQRLAGGPETQYF
clone size: many; J gene: TRBJ1-1; V gene: TRBV6-4; CDR3 length: 8; D gene: NA; CDR3 DNA: TGTGCCACCCGGGAAACTTTCTTT; CDR3 protein: CATRETFF
clone size: NA; J gene: TRBJ1-5; V gene: TRBV29-1; CDR3 length: 11; D gene: TRBD1; CDR3 DNA: TGCAGCGTTCAACAGGGGATCTACGAGCATTTT; CDR3 protein: CSVQQGIYEHF
clone size: many; J gene: TRBJ1-2; V gene: TRBV19; CDR3 length: 14; D gene: TRBD1; CDR3 DNA: TGTGCCAGTAGTACCCGGGACAGCCTCTATGGCTACACCTTC; CDR3 protein: CASSTRDSLYGYTF
clone size: NA; J gene: TRBJ2-7; V gene: TRBV6-5; CDR3 length: 14; D gene: NA; CDR3 DNA: TGTGCCAGCAGTACTGCCCGAGGGGGCTACGAGCAGTACTTC; CDR3 protein: CASSTARGGYEQYF
clone size: NA; J gene: TRBJ2-2; V gene: TRBV20-1; CDR3 length: 18; D gene: TRBD1; CDR3 DNA: TGCAGTGCTAGAGACTGGACAGGGACGAGCGGGTCTACCGGGGAGCTGTTTTTT; CDR3 protein: CSARDWTGTSGSTGELFF
clone size: few; J gene: TRBJ2-5; V gene: TRBV15; CDR3 length: 15; D gene: NA; CDR3 DNA: TGTGCCACCAGCAGAGATCGGTGGGCGGAAGAGACCCAGTACTTC; CDR3 protein: CATSRDRWAEETQYF
clone size: few; J gene: TRBJ1-1; V gene: TRBV2; CDR3 length: 16; D gene: TRBD1; CDR3 DNA: TGTGCCAGCAGGGACTACAGGGGGCGCACCTCCGGTGAAGCTTTCTTT; CDR3 protein: CASRDYRGRTSGEAFF
clone size: NA; J gene: TRBJ2-5; V gene: TRBV20-1; CDR3 length: 13; D gene: NA; CDR3 DNA: TGCAGTGCCCGGGGACCGCGCAATCAGCCCCAGTACTTC; CDR3 protein: CSARGPRNQPQYF
clone size: many; J gene: TRBJ1-1; V gene: TRBV19; CDR3 length: 13; D gene: NA; CDR3 DNA: TGTGCCAGTAGTATATTAAGGGCCACTGAAGCTTTCTTT; CDR3 protein: CASSILRATEAFF
clone size: NA; J gene: TRBJ1-1; V gene: TRBV19; CDR3 length: 15; D gene: NA; CDR3 DNA: TGTGCCAGTACCGGAAAGACGAGTGCGGACACTGAAGCTTTCTTT; CDR3 protein: CASTGKTSADTEAFF
clone size: NA; J gene: TRBJ1-1; V gene: TRBV5-5; CDR3 length: 13; D gene: NA; CDR3 DNA: TGCGCCAGCAGCTTCGGGGTAGGTTCTGAAGCTTTCTTT; CDR3 protein: CASSFGVGSEAFF
clone size: NA; J gene: TRBJ2-3; V gene: TRBV19; CDR3 length: 14; D gene: TRBD2; CDR3 DNA: TGTGCCAGTAGTATCTGGACCCTAGCGGGTACGCAGTATTTT; CDR3 protein: CASSIWTLAGTQYF
clone size: NA; J gene: TRBJ1-5; V gene: TRBV19; CDR3 length: 15; D gene: TRBD1; CDR3 DNA: TGTGCCAGTCAATTACAGGGGGCTGGCAATCAGCCCCAGCATTTT; CDR3 protein: CASQLQGAGNQPQHF
clone size: many; J gene: TRBJ2-5; V gene: TRBV7-8; CDR3 length: 14; D gene: NA; CDR3 DNA: TGTGCCAGCAGCTTAGGCCTAGCCGACGAGACCCAGTACTTC; CDR3 protein: CASSLGLADETQYF
clone size: NA; J gene: TRBJ2-3; V gene: TRBV5-6; CDR3 length: 13; D gene: NA; CDR3 DNA: TGTGCCAGCAGCTTGTGGTATCCAGCTACGCAGTATTTT; CDR3 protein: CASSLWYPATQYF
clone size: NA; J gene: TRBJ2-7; V gene: TRBV7-9; CDR3 length: 12; D gene: NA; CDR3 DNA: TGTGCCAGCAGCTTGGTGTTCTACGAGCAGTACTTC; CDR3 protein: CASSLVFYEQYF
clone size: NA; J gene: TRBJ2-7; V gene: TRBV9; CDR3 length: 13; D gene: NA; CDR3 DNA: TGTGCCAGCAGCAAGTTTCTAGAGGCCGAGCAGTACTTC; CDR3 protein: CASSKFLEAEQYF
clone size: NA; J gene: TRBJ1-6; V gene: TRBV2; CDR3 length: 13; D gene: NA; CDR3 DNA: TGTGCTAGACCCGGGGCGAGGGATTCACCCCTCCACTTT; CDR3 protein: CARPGARDSPLHF
clone size: few; J gene: TRBJ2-7; V gene: TRBV7-2; CDR3 length: 15; D gene: NA; CDR3 DNA: TGTGCCAGCAGCTTAAGACAAGGCGACTCCTACGAGCAGTACTTC; CDR3 protein: CASSLRQGDSYEQYF